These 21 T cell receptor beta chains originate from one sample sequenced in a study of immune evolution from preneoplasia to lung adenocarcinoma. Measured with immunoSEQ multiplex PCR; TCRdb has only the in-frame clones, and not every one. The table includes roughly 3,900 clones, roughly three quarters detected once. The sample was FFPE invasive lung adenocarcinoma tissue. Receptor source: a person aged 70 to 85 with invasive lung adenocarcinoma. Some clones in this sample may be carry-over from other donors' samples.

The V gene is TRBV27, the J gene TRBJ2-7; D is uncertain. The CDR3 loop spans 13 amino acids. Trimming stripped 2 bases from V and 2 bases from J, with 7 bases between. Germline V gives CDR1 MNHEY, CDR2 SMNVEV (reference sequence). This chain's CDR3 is CASSLNQAYEQYF. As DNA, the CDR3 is TGTGCCAGCAGTTTAAACCAGGCCTACGAGCAGTACTTC.

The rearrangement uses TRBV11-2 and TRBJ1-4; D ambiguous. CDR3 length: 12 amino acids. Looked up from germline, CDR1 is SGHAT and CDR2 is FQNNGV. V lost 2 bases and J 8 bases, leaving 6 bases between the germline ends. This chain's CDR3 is CASSLIREKLFF. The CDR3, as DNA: TGTGCCAGCAGCTTAATTCGAGAAAAACTGTTTTTT.

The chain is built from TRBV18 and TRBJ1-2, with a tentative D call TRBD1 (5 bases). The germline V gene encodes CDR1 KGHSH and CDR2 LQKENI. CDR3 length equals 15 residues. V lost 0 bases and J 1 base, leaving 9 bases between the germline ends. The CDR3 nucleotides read TGTGCCAGCTCACCACCGAAGGGGCGTAACTATGGCTACACCTTC. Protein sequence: CASSPPKGRNYGYTF.

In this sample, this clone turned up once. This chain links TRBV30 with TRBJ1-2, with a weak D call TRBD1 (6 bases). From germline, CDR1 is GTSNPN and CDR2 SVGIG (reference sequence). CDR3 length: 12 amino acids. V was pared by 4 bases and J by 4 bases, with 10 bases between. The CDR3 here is CAWKGGVYGYTF. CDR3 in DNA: TGTGCCTGGAAGGGGGGGGTCTATGGCTACACCTTC.

The CDR3 loop is CASVPNTEAFF. In DNA form, the CDR3 reads TGTGCTAGTGTACCGAACACTGAAGCTTTCTTT. The chain combines TRBV12-5 with TRBJ1-1, with D unresolved. This CDR3 is built from 11 residues. Germline lookup yields CDR1 LGHNT and CDR2 FRNRAP. Trimming shortened V by 7 bases and J by 1 base, and 4 bases separated the two germline ends. Combining the CDR3 with reference TRBV12-5 and TRBJ1-1 gives the whole variable domain DARVTQTPRHKVTEMGQEVTMRCQPILGHNTVFWYRQTMMQGLELLAYFRNRAPLDDSGMPKDRFSAEMPDATLATLKIQPSEPRDSAVYFCASVPNTEAFFGQGTRLTVV.

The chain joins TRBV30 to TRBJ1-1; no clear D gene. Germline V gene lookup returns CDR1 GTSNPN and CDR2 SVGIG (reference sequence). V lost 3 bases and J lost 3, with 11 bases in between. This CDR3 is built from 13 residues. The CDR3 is CAWRGGFDTEAFF. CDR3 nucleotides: TGTGCCTGGAGAGGAGGGTTCGACACTGAAGCTTTCTTT.

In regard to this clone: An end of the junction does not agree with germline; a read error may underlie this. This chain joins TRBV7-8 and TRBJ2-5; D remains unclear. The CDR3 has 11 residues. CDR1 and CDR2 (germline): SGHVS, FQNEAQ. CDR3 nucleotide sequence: TGTGCTAGCAGCTTATTGGAGACCCAGTACTTC. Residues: CASSLLETQYF.

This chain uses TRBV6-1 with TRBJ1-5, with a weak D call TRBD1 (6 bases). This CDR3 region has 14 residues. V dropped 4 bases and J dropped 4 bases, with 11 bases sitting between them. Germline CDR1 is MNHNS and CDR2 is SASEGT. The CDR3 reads CASSVTGPNQPQHF. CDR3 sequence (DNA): TGTGCCAGCAGTGTGACAGGCCCTAATCAGCCCCAGCATTTT.

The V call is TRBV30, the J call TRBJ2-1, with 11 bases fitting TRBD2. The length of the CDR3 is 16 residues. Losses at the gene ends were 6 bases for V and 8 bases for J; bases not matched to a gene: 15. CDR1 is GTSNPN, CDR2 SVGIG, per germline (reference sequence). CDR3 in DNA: TGTGCCTGCCATAAGGCGGCTAGCGGGAGGACCGATGAGCAGTTCTTC. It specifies CACHKAASGRTDEQFF.

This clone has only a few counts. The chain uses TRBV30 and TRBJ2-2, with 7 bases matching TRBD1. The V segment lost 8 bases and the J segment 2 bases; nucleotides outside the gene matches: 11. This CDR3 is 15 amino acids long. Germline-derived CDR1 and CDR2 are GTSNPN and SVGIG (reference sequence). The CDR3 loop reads CATDRVWRNTGELFF. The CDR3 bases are TGTGCCACTGACAGGGTATGGCGAAACACCGGGGAGCTGTTTTTT.

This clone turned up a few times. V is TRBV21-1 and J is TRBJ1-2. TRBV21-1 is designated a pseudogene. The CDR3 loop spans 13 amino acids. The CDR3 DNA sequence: TGTGCCAGCAGCAAAGGGAGATCCTATGGCTACACCTTC. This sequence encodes CASSKGRSYGYTF.

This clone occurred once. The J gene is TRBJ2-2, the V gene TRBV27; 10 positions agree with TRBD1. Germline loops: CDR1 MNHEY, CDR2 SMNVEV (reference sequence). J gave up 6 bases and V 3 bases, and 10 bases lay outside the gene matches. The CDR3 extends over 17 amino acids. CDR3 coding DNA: TGTGCCAGCAGTTTCTTACGGACAGGGGGAAGGGCCGGGGAGCTGTTTTTT. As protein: CASSFLRTGGRAGELFF.

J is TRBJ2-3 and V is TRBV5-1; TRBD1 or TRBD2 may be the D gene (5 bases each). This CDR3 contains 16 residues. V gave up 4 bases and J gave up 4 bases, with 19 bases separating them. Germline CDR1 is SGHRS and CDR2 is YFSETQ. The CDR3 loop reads CASSPHRGEGADTQYF. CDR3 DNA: TGCGCCAGCAGCCCCCATCGGGGAGAAGGGGCAGATACGCAGTATTTT.

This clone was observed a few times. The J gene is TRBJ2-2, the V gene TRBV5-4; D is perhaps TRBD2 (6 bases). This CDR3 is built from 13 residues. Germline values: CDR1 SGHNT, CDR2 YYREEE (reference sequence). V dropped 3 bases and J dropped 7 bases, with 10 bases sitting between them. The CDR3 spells CASSSPGGGELFF. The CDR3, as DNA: TGTGCCAGCAGCTCCCCCGGGGGCGGGGAGCTGTTTTTT.

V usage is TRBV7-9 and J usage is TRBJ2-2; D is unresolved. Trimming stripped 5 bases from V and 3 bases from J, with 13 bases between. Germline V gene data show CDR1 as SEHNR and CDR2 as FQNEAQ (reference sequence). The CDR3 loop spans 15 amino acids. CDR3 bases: TGTGCCAGCAGCCCGTTGGACGGGTACACCGGGGAGCTGTTTTTT. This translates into CASSPLDGYTGELFF. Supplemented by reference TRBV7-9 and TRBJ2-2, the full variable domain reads DTGVSQNPRHKITKRGQNVTFRCDPISEHNRLYWYRQTLGQGPEFLTYFQNEAQLEKSRLLSDRFSAERPKGSFSTLEIQRTEQGDSAMYLCASSPLDGYTGELFFGEGSRLTVL.

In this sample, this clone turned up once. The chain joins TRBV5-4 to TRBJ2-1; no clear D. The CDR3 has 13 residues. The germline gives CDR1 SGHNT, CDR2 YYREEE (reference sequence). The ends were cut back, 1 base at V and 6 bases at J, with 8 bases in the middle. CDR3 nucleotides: TGTGCCAGCAGCTTGCGACCCTCCAATGAGCAGTTCTTC. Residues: CASSLRPSNEQFF.

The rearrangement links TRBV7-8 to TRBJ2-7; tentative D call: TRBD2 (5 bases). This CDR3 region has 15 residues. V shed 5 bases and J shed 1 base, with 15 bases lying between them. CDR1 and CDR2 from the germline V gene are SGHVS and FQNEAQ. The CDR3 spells CASSDEIAYSYEQYF. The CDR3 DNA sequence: TGTGCCAGCAGCGACGAGATAGCGTATTCCTACGAGCAGTACTTC.

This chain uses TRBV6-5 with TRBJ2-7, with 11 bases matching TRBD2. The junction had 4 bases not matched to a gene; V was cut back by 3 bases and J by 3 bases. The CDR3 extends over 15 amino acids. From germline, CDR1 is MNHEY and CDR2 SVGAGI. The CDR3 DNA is TGTGCCAGCAGTTATACTAGCGGGAGTCACTACGAGCAGTACTTC. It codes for CASSYTSGSHYEQYF.

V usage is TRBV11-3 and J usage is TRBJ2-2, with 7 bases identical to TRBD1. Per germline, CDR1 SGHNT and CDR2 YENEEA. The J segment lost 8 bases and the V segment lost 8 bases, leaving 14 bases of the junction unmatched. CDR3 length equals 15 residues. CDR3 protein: CASGSTGFFLGELFF. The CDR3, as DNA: TGTGCCAGCGGCTCGACAGGGTTTTTTCTGGGGGAGCTGTTTTTT.

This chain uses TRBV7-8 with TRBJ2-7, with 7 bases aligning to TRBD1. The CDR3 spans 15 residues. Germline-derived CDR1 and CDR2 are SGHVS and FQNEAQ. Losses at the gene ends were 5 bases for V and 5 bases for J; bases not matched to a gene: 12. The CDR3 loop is CASSHSPGGFDEQYF. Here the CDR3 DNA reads TGTGCCAGCAGCCATTCCCCAGGGGGTTTCGACGAGCAGTACTTC. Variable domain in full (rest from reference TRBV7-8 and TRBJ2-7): GAGVSQSPRYKVAKRGQDVALRCDPISGHVSLFWYQQALGQGPEFLTYFQNEAQLDKSGLPSDRFFAERPEGSVSTLKIQRTQQEDSAVYLCASSHSPGGFDEQYFGPGTRLTVT.

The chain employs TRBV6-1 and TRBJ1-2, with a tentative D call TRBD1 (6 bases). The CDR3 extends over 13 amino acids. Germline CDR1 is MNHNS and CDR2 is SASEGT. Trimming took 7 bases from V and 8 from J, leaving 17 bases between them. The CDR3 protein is CASNRQEMRGYTF. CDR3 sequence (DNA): TGTGCCAGCAATAGACAGGAGATGAGGGGCTACACCTTC.